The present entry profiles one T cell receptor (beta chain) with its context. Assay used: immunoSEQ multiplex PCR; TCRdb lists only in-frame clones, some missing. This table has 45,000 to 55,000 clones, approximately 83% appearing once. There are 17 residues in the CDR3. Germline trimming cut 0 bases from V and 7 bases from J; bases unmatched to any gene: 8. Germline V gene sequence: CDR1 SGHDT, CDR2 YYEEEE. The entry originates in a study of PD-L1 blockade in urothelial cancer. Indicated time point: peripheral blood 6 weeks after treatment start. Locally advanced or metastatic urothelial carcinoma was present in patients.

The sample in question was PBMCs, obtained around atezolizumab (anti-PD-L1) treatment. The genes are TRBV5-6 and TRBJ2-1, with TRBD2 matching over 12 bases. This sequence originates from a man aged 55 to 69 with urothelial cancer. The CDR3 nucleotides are TGTGCCAGCAGCTTGGGGCTAGCGGGGGGGCCAAGGAATGAGCAGTTCTTC. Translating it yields CASSLGLAGGPRNEQFF.